This T cell receptor beta chain was captured in a study of tissue T cells after allogeneic stem cell transplantation. In the study overall: Graft-versus-host disease patients received grafts, several unmodified and three CD34-selected to deplete T cells. Study-wide results and limits: Few T cell clones were shared across patients, but motif clusters showed tissue-specific shared signatures.

To note about this clone: Antigen: not known.

Trimming took 3 bases from V and 2 from J, leaving 11 bases between them. CDR1 and CDR2 (germline): SGHAT, FQDESV (reference sequence). The CDR3 consists of 15 residues. TCRbeta CDR3 was sequenced at survey depth with template counts. Method: immunoSEQ multiplex PCR; TCRdb's copy keeps in-frame clones and lacks some. The sample lists about 26,000 clones; about 90% were seen once. The material was blood, obtained before transplantation. This chain connects TRBV11-1 to TRBJ1-3; D gene uncertain. The clonotype comes from a male donor at least 60 years old who later had graft-versus-host disease after an allogeneic stem cell transplant. CDR3 in DNA: TGTGCCAGCAGCTTCGGAGTTAGTGCTGGAAACACCATATATTTT. Amino acids: CASSFGVSAGNTIYF. Full variable domain (rest looked up from reference TRBV11-1 and TRBJ1-3): EAEVAQSPRYKITEKSQAVAFWCDPISGHATLYWYRQILGQGPELLVQFQDESVVDDSQLPKDRFSAERLKGVDSTLKIQPAELGDSAMYLCASSFGVSAGNTIYFGEGSWLTVV.